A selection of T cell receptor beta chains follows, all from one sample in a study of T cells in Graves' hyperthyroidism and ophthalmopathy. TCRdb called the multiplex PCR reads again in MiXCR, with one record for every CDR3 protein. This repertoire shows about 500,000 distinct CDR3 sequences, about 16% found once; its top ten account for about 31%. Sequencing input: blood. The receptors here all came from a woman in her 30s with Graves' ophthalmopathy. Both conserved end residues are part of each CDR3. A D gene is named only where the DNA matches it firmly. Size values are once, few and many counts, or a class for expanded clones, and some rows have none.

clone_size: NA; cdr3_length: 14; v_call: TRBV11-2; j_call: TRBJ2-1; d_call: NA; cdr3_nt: TGTGCCAGCAGTTCCAGGGGTTCCTACAATGAGCAGTTCTTC; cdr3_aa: CASSSRGSYNEQFF
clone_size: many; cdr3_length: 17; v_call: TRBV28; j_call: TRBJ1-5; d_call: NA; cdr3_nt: TGTGCCAGCAGCTTAGCCGGGACGCCGACCGGCAATCAGCCCCAGCATTTT; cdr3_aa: CASSLAGTPTGNQPQHF
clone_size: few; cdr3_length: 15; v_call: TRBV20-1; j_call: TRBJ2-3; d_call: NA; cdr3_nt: TGCAGTGCCCTTGACAGGACCTTTTCCACAGATACGCAGTATTTT; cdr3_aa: CSALDRTFSTDTQYF
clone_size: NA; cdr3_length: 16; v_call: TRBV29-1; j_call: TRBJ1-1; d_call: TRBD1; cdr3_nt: TGCAGCGTTGTAGGGACAGGGAAGGAAGCGAACACTGAAGCTTTCTTT; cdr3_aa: CSVVGTGKEANTEAFF
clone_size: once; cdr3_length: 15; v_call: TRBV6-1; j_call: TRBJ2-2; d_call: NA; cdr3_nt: TGTGCCAGCAGTGCCCGGGGGGCGGGCACCGGGGAGCTGTTTTTT; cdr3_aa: CASSARGAGTGELFF
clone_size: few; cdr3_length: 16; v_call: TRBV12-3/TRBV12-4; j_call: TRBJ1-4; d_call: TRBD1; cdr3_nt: TGTGCCAGCAGTTTAAGCCCGGGACAGGGGGGCGAAAAACTGTTTTTT; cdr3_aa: CASSLSPGQGGEKLFF
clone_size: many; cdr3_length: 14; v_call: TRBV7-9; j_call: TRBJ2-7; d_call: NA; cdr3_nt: TGTGCCAGCAGCTCACAGGGCCAGGAATACGAGCAGTACTTC; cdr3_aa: CASSSQGQEYEQYF
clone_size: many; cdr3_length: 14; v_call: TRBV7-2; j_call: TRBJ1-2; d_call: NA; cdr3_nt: TGTGCCAGCAGCTTCGGCAGGGTCCTGCATGGCTACACCTTC; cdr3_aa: CASSFGRVLHGYTF
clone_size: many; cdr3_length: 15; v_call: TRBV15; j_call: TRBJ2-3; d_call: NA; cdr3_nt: TGTGCCACCAGCAGAGATCTGATGTTGGAACATACGCAGTATTTT; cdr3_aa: CATSRDLMLEHTQYF
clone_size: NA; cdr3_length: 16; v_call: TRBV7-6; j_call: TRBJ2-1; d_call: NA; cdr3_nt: TGTGCCAGCAGCTTAGACCCGCCGTCGGGCTACAATGAGCAGTTCTTC; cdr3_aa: CASSLDPPSGYNEQFF
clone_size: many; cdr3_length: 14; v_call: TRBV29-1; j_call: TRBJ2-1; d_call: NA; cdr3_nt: TGCAGCGTTGATCAGGGAGGCTTGGGTTGGGAGCAGTTCTTC; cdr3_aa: CSVDQGGLGWEQFF
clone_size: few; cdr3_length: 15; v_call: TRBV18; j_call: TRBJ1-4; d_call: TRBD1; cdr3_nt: TGTGCCAGCTCACCTGCCGCAGGGGGTATTGAAAAACTGTTTTTT; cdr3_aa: CASSPAAGGIEKLFF
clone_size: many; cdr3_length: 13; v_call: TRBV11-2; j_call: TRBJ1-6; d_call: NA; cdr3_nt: TGTGCCAGCAGCGAAAGGGAGGTTTCACCCCTCCACTTT; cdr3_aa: CASSEREVSPLHF
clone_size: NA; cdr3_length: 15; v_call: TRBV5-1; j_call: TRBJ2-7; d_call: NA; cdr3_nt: TGCGCCAGCAGGGGCGCGAAGGGCGGAACTTACGAGCAGTACTTC; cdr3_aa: CASRGAKGGTYEQYF
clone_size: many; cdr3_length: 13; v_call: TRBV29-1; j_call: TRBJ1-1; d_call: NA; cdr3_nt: TGCAGCGTTGATAAAGGGGGAAGGACTGAAGCTTTCTTT; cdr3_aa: CSVDKGGRTEAFF
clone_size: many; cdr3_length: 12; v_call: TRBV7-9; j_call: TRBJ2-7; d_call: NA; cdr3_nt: TGTGCCAGCAGCTTGAGCTCCTACGAGCAGTACTTC; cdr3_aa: CASSLSSYEQYF
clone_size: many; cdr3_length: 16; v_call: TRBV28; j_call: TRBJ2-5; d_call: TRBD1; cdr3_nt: TGTGCCAGCAGTTGCCGGGACAGGTCGGGTAAAGAGACCCAGTACTTC; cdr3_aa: CASSCRDRSGKETQYF
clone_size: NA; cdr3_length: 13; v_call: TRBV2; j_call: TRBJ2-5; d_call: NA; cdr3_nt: TGTGCCAGCAGACAGTCCGGGCTCGAGACCCAGTACTTC; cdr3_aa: CASRQSGLETQYF
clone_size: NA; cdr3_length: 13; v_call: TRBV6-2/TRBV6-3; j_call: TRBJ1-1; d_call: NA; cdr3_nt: TGTGCCAGCAGTTACGAGGCAGGGGTCGAAGCTTTCTTT; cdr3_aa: CASSYEAGVEAFF
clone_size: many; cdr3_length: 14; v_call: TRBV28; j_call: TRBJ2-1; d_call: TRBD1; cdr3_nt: TGTGCCAGCGAATCTCCGGGACAGTACAATGAGCAGTTCTTC; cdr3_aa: CASESPGQYNEQFF
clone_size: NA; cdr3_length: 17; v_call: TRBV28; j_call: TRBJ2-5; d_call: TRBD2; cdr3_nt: TGTGCCAGCAGTCGACCGGGACTAGCGGGAGGGCGGGAGACCCAGTACTTC; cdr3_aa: CASSRPGLAGGRETQYF
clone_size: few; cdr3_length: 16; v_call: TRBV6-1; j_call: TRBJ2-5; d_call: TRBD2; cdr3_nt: TGTGCCAGCAGTTCAGATGGAACTAGCGGGATACTGACCCAGTACTTC; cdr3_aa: CASSSDGTSGILTQYF
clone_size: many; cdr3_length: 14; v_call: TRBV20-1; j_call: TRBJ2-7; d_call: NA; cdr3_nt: TGCAGTGCCAGTAGGGCGTCGAAGTTCTACGAGCAGTACTTC; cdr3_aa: CSASRASKFYEQYF
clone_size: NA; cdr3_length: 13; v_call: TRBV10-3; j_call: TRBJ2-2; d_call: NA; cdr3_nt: TGTGCCATTCCCTCAGCGCCTACCGGGGAGCTGTTTTTT; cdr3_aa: CAIPSAPTGELFF
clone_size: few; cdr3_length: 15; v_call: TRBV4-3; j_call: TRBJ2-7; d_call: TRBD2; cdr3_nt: TGCGCCAGCAGCCAAGAGCGGGGGGGCTCTGGGGAGCAGTACTTC; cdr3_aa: CASSQERGGSGEQYF
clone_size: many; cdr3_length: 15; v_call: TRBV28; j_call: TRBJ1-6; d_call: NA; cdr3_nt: TGTGCCAGCAGTTTGCCGTCGTCCCTTAATTCACCCCTCCACTTT; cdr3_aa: CASSLPSSLNSPLHF
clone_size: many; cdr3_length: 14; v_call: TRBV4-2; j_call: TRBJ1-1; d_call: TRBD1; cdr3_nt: TGTGCCAGCAGCCAAGATCCCGGGACAGATCAAGCTTTCTTT; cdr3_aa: CASSQDPGTDQAFF
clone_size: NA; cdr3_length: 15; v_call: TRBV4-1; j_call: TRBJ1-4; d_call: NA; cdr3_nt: TGCGCCAGCAGCCAAGGGTCGGGGGGGATAGAAAAACTGTTTTTT; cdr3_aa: CASSQGSGGIEKLFF